The rows below give T cell receptor beta chains drawn from one sample of a study of shared T cell receptors in the human thymus. Clones were sequenced by immunoSEQ multiplex PCR, and TCRdb holds only the in-frame ones, with some missing. The sample consists of hundreds of thousands of clones, roughly 86% of them appearing once. This same sample was also taken into another study, of human thymus T cells.

Material for sequencing was thymocytes. These receptors came from a boy younger than two with a congenital heart defect. Each CDR3 is given with its conserved first and last residue. A D gene is named only where the DNA matches it firmly. A clone size is listed for some rows: how often the clone was seen (once, few, many), or a class if it is expanded.

V gene	J gene	D gene	clone size	CDR3 DNA	CDR3 protein
TRBV4-1	TRBJ1-4	.	.	TGCGCCAGCAGCCAAGATTTTTCGGGGCGGGGAGAAAAACTGTTTTTT	CASSQDFSGRGEKLFF
TRBV15	TRBJ2-3	.	.	TGTGCCACCAGCAGAGAAACTTATACGCAGTATTTT	CATSRETYTQYF
TRBV6-1	TRBJ1-5	TRBD1	.	TGTGCCAGCAGTAAGCCCGACAGGGGGATCCAGCCCCAGCATTTT	CASSKPDRGIQPQHF
TRBV12-5	TRBJ1-1	.	.	TGTGCCCCCGGGGGAGAAACTGAAGCTTTCTTT	CAPGGETEAFF
TRBV2	TRBJ2-7	.	.	TGTGCCAGCAGCGCAGGGTTCGGTATTAGCGAGCAGTACTTC	CASSAGFGISEQYF
TRBV7-6	TRBJ2-7	.	.	TGTGCCAGCAGCTTAGAATCGGCAGACAGCTCGACCTACGAGCAGTACTTC	CASSLESADSSTYEQYF
TRBV6-5	TRBJ2-7	TRBD2	.	TGTGCCAGCAGTTCCCGGATAGCGGGAGCCTACGAGCAGTACTTC	CASSSRIAGAYEQYF
TRBV4-3	TRBJ2-3	TRBD1	.	TGCGCCAGCAGCCCACTGGACAGGGGAAGCACAGATACGCAGTATTTT	CASSPLDRGSTDTQYF
TRBV7-8	TRBJ2-7	.	.	TGTGCCAGCAGCCCGCCCGACAGGCAGAGCTCCTACGAGCAGTACTTC	CASSPPDRQSSYEQYF
TRBV9	TRBJ2-3	TRBD2	once	TGTGCCAGCAGCGTAGAATGCGGGGGGGCGGTGACAGATACGCAGTATTTT	CASSVECGGAVTDTQYF
TRBV19	TRBJ2-7	.	.	TGTGCCAGTAGTAGGAGAGATTGGGCAGGGGGGTCCTACGAGCAGTACTTC	CASSRRDWAGGSYEQYF
TRBV28	TRBJ2-1	TRBD2	few	TGTGCCAGCAGTTCGGGACTAGCGGGCTCCTCCTCCTACAATGAGCAGTTCTTC	CASSSGLAGSSSYNEQFF
TRBV27	TRBJ1-4	.	.	TGTGCCAGCAGCCAGACTATAACTAATGAAAAACTGTTTTTT	CASSQTITNEKLFF
TRBV4-3	TRBJ1-2	.	.	TGCGCCAGCAGCTTTCACACCATGGCAATTCAAGGCTACACCTTC	CASSFHTMAIQGYTF
TRBV19	TRBJ1-5	.	.	TGTGCCAGTTCACAGGGATTGATCAATCAGCCCCAGCATTTT	CASSQGLINQPQHF
TRBV6-4	TRBJ2-1	TRBD1	.	TGTGCCAGCAGCCCCTGGACAGGCAATGAGCAGTTCTTC	CASSPWTGNEQFF
TRBV27	TRBJ2-7	TRBD2	.	TGTGCCAGCAGTTTAGAGGGGTCCACTCGGCGGGGGGGCCCAGACGAGCAGTACTTC	CASSLEGSTRRGGPDEQYF
TRBV5-1	TRBJ2-4	TRBD1	.	TGCGCCAGCAGCTTGTGGACAGGGGAAGGCAAAAACATTCAGTACTTC	CASSLWTGEGKNIQYF
TRBV19	TRBJ1-6	.	.	TGTGCCAGTTCCGCAGGTTCACCCCTCCACTTT	CASSAGSPLHF
TRBV19	TRBJ1-5	.	.	TGTGCCAGTAGTATCGGTGGGGTTGGGAGGGGTTGTCCTTATCAGCCCCAGCATTTT	CASSIGGVGRGCPYQPQHF
TRBV5-6	TRBJ2-5	.	.	TGTGCCAGCAGCTCTCAAGAGACCCAGTACTTC	CASSSQETQYF
TRBV7-2	TRBJ2-7	TRBD2	.	TGTGCCAGCAGCTTAGCCCTAGCGGGAGGGTTAGGGCAGTACTTC	CASSLALAGGLGQYF
TRBV7-8	TRBJ2-7	TRBD1	.	TGTGCCAGCAGCTTACTTACCAGGGACAGGGCCTACGAGCAGTACTTC	CASSLLTRDRAYEQYF
TRBV14	TRBJ2-2	.	.	TGTGCCAGCAGCCTTGGGGGCGTGTACACCGGGGAGCTGTTTTTT	CASSLGGVYTGELFF
TRBV15	TRBJ1-2	.	.	TGTGCCACCAGCAGTCTTAGGACATACTATGGCTACACCTTC	CATSSLRTYYGYTF
TRBV9	TRBJ1-1	.	.	TGTGCCAGCAGACCAATACAGGGAAACACTGAAGCTTTCTTT	CASRPIQGNTEAFF
TRBV11-2	TRBJ2-1	.	.	TGTGCCAGCAGCTTATCGGTGGATGAGCAGTTCTTC	CASSLSVDEQFF
TRBV12-5	TRBJ1-2	TRBD1	.	TGTGCTAGTGGTGACCGGGACAGGGGGTTACCCACCTTC	CASGDRDRGLPTF
TRBV2	TRBJ2-3	.	.	TGTGCCAGCAGTGGACACCGCACAGATACGCAGTATTTT	CASSGHRTDTQYF
TRBV10-3	TRBJ1-2	TRBD1	.	TGTGCCATCAGTGAGTCGAGGGCGGACAGGGTAACCTATGGCTACACCTTC	CAISESRADRVTYGYTF
TRBV11-3	TRBJ1-1	.	.	TGTGCCAGCAGCTTTGGGGCTGGAACTGAAGCTTTCTTT	CASSFGAGTEAFF
TRBV4-3	TRBJ1-3	.	.	TGCGCCAGCAGCCAAGATGGTGTCAGAAACTCTGGAAACACCATATATTTT	CASSQDGVRNSGNTIYF
TRBV14	TRBJ1-1	.	.	TGTGCCAGCAGCCAGAGGGGGGGGGCCCGGACTGAAGCTTTCTTT	CASSQRGGARTEAFF
TRBV6-5	TRBJ2-5	TRBD1	.	TGTGCCAGCAGTCCCACAGGGGGCCAAGAGACCCAGTACTTC	CASSPTGGQETQYF
TRBV6-1	TRBJ2-3	.	.	TGTGCCAGCAGTGAATACGACAGGTGGACAGATACGCAGTATTTT	CASSEYDRWTDTQYF
TRBV19	TRBJ1-4	.	few	TGTGCTGTGGAAGACAGTGAAAAACTGTTTTTT	CAVEDSEKLFF
TRBV4-3	TRBJ2-7	TRBD1	.	TGCGCCAGCAGCCAAGTTTTCGCGGACAGGTACTACGAGCAGTACTTC	CASSQVFADRYYEQYF
TRBV5-4	TRBJ2-2	TRBD2	.	TGTGCCAGCAGCTTGGATAGCGGGGGGCTCTATACCGGGGAGCTGTTTTTT	CASSLDSGGLYTGELFF
TRBV2	TRBJ1-4	TRBD1	.	TGTGCCAGCAGTTCTGGACAGGGTGGCGGTGAAAAACTGTTTTTT	CASSSGQGGGEKLFF
TRBV5-1	TRBJ2-1	TRBD2	.	TGCGCCAGCAGCTTGGGGCCTAGCGGGAGGGCCAAGGAGAACAATGAGCAGTTCTTC	CASSLGPSGRAKENNEQFF